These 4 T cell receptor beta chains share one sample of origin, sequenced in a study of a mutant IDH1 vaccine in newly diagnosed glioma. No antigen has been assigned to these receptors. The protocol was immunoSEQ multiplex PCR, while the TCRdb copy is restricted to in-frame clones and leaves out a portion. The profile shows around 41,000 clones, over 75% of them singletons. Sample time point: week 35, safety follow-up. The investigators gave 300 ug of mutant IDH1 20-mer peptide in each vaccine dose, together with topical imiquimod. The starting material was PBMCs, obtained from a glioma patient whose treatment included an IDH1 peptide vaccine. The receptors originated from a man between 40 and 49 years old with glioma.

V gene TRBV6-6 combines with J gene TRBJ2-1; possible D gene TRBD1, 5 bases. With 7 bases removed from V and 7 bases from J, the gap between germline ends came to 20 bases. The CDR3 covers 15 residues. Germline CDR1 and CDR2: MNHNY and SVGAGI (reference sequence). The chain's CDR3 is CASNAGKEIGNEQFF. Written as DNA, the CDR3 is TGTGCCAGCAACGCAGGGAAGGAGATCGGGAATGAGCAGTTCTTC.

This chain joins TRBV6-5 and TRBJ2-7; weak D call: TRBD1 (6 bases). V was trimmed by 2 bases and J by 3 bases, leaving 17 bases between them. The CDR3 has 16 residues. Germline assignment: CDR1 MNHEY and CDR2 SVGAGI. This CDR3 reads CASSYDQARGIYEQYV. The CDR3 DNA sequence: TGTGCCAGCAGTTACGACCAAGCCAGGGGTATCTACGAGCAGTACGTC.

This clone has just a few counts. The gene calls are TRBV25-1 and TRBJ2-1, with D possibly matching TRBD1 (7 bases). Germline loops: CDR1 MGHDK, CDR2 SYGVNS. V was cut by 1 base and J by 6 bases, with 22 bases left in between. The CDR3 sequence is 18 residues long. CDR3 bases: TGTGCCAGCAGTGAATCCCAAAATGACAGGGAGGTGGCCAATGAGCAGTTCTTC. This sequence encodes CASSESQNDREVANEQFF.

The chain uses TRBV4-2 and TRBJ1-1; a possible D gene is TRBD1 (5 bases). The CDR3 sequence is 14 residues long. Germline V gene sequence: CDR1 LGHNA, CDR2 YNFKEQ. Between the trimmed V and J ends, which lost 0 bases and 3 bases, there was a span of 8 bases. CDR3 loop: CASSQDPGYTEAFF. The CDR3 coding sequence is TGTGCCAGCAGCCAAGATCCAGGGTACACTGAAGCTTTCTTT.